Listed below are T cell receptor beta chains from one sample, sequenced in a study of T cells after yellow fever vaccination. TCRdb used MiXCR to reprocess the 5' RACE reads, holding one entry per CDR3 protein. This table holds hundreds of thousands of distinct CDR3 sequences, around 4.9% found once. The specimen comprised CD4+ T cells sorted from PBMCs, sampled on the day of the yellow fever booster vaccination. All receptors come from a man aged 18 to 29 who received the YFV17D yellow fever vaccine. Each CDR3 is given with its conserved first and last residue. Each record gives: V gene, J gene, clone size, D gene, CDR3 protein, CDR3 DNA. D genes are given only for firm matches. Expanded clones get a size class; other rows say once, few or many, or leave the size out.

>TRBV7-2|TRBJ1-1|NA|NA
CASRPGQGNMEDTEAFF
TGTGCCAGCAGACCGGGGCAGGGAAATATGGAAGACACTGAAGCTTTCTTT
>TRBV3-1|TRBJ2-3|many|NA
CASSQEWATDTQYF
TGTGCCAGCAGCCAAGAATGGGCCACAGATACGCAGTATTTT
>TRBV12-3/TRBV12-4|TRBJ1-3|many|TRBD1
CASSSGTVLEGNTIYF
TGTGCCAGCAGTTCGGGGACAGTTTTGGAGGGAAACACCATATATTTT
>TRBV11-2|TRBJ1-2|many|NA
CASSPDSNYGYTF
TGTGCCAGCAGCCCGGACAGCAACTATGGCTACACCTTC
>TRBV5-1|TRBJ2-5|many|TRBD2
CASSRGLAGGPLSPETQYF
TGCGCCAGCAGCCGGGGCCTGGCGGGGGGGCCACTATCTCCAGAGACCCAGTACTTC
>TRBV5-1|TRBJ2-1|NA|NA
CASSLAVRGPYNEQFF
TGCGCCAGCAGCTTGGCCGTCCGGGGTCCCTACAATGAGCAGTTCTTC
>TRBV20-1|TRBJ2-7|many|TRBD1
CSAGDRGLYEQYF
TGCAGTGCCGGAGACAGGGGGCTCTACGAGCAGTACTTC
>TRBV7-9|TRBJ2-5|many|NA
CASVDVQETQYF
TGTGCCAGCGTGGACGTCCAAGAGACCCAGTACTTC
>TRBV20-1|TRBJ2-3|few|TRBD1
CSASRGPTVTDTQYF
TGCAGTGCTAGTAGGGGGCCGACAGTTACAGATACGCAGTATTTT
>TRBV7-9|TRBJ2-5|many|TRBD1
CASSRQGQETQYF
TGTGCCAGCAGCCGACAGGGCCAAGAGACCCAGTACTTC
>TRBV5-4|TRBJ2-1|few|TRBD2
CASSPGTSFREQFF
TGTGCCAGCAGCCCCGGGACTAGTTTTCGGGAGCAGTTCTTC
>TRBV5-6|TRBJ2-7|NA|TRBD1
CASSLVQGVPYEQYF
TGTGCCAGCAGCTTGGTACAGGGGGTCCCCTACGAGCAGTACTTC
>TRBV28|TRBJ2-5|many|NA
CASSLWSGTPRETQYF
TGTGCCAGCAGTTTATGGAGTGGGACCCCGCGAGAGACCCAGTACTTC
>TRBV7-9|TRBJ1-3|few|NA
CASSPHGRGFGNTIYF
TGTGCCAGCAGCCCCCACGGGCGTGGTTTCGGAAACACCATATATTTT
>TRBV6-6|TRBJ1-2|many|NA
CASRDGGYTF
TGTGCCAGCCGCGATGGTGGCTACACCTTC
>TRBV27|TRBJ2-5|NA|TRBD2
CASSLWGGRQTQYF
TGTGCCAGCAGTTTATGGGGGGGACGGCAGACCCAGTACTTC
>TRBV15|TRBJ1-1|few|NA
CATSRDRTEAFF
TGTGCCACCAGCAGAGATAGGACTGAAGCTTTCTTT
>TRBV7-2|TRBJ2-4|NA|TRBD1
CASSFSGTGGIQYF
TGTGCCAGCAGCTTTTCCGGGACAGGGGGCATTCAGTACTTC
>TRBV12-3/TRBV12-4|TRBJ1-2|few|NA
CASSLNRDLGYTF
TGTGCCAGCAGTTTAAACAGGGACCTGGGCTACACCTTC
>TRBV12-3/TRBV12-4|TRBJ1-4|few|NA
CASSLRNVEKLFF
TGTGCCAGCAGTTTAAGGAATGTAGAAAAACTGTTTTTT
>TRBV20-1|TRBJ2-3|few|NA
CSAVDPTGTDTQYF
TGCAGTGCTGTCGACCCCACCGGCACAGATACGCAGTATTTT
>TRBV7-6|TRBJ2-1|many|TRBD1
CASSSRQGLPHHEQFF
TGTGCCAGCAGCTCCAGACAGGGTCTCCCCCATCATGAGCAGTTCTTC
>TRBV5-5|TRBJ2-3|few|NA
CASNPPFLGTDTQYF
TGTGCCAGCAACCCCCCCTTTCTCGGCACAGATACGCAGTATTTT
>TRBV19|TRBJ1-2|few|NA
CASTRQGTNYGYTF
TGTGCCAGTACTCGGCAGGGGACAAACTATGGCTACACCTTC
>TRBV27|TRBJ1-5|many|TRBD1
CASSLTLTGRDQPQHF
TGTGCCAGCAGTCTTACCTTGACAGGGAGAGATCAGCCCCAGCATTTT
>TRBV7-8|TRBJ1-6|NA|NA
CASSLDRDLSPLHF
TGTGCCAGCAGCTTAGACAGGGACCTATCACCCCTCCACTTT
>TRBV20-1|TRBJ1-2|few|NA
CSARNSGFYYGYTF
TGCAGTGCTAGGAACAGCGGATTTTACTATGGCTACACCTTC
>TRBV4-3|TRBJ1-6|many|NA
CASSRARSNRGDNSPLHF
TGCGCCAGCAGCCGAGCGAGATCGAATCGGGGGGATAATTCACCCCTCCACTTT
>TRBV7-8|TRBJ1-2|many|NA
CASSLAAAYDYGYTF
TGTGCCAGCAGCTTAGCTGCCGCTTACGACTATGGCTACACCTTC
>TRBV12-3/TRBV12-4|TRBJ1-3|few|NA
CASSLLGISGNTIYF
TGTGCCAGCAGTTTATTGGGTATTTCTGGAAACACCATATATTTT
>TRBV20-1|TRBJ1-5|many|NA
CSARAQHQPQHF
TGCAGTGCTAGGGCACAGCATCAGCCCCAGCATTTT